This TCR beta chain was identified during a study of T cell repertoires in cytomegalovirus infection. Whole-study context: CMV infection plus the matching HLA type was flagged by public TCR beta signatures.

The CDR3 length is 16 residues. Trimming removed 4 bases at V and 6 bases at J, with 18 bases between. Germline assignment: CDR1 MGHDK and CDR2 SYGVNS. TCRdb itself ran the reads through MiXCR, one entry per CDR3 protein. This table holds some 940,000 distinct CDR3 sequences, approximately 31% found once. As regards this clonotype: The target antigen is unknown.

V gene TRBV25-1 combines with J gene TRBJ1-4, with D uncertain. The sequence came from a human donor in good health (CMV status not recorded). Some clones in this sample may be carry-over from other donors' samples. The source was cultured CD8+ T cells from PBMCs, collected from culture after CMV antigen stimulation. The CDR3 DNA follows: TGTGCCAGCAGTGCCGGAGGACGGAATTACGATGAAAAACTGTTTTTT. Encoded protein: CASSAGGRNYDEKLFF.